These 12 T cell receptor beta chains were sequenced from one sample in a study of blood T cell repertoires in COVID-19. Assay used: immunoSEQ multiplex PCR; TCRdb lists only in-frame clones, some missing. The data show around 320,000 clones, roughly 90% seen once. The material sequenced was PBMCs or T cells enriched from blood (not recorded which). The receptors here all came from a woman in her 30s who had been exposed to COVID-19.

As DNA, the CDR3 is TGTGCCAGCAGCATACCCGGGACAGGAAGCACAGATACGCAGTATTTT. Its protein product is CASSIPGTGSTDTQYF. This sequence joins TRBV5-5 and TRBJ2-3; 8 bases align to TRBD1. The germline gives CDR1 SGHKS, CDR2 YYEKEE (reference sequence). V shed 4 bases, J shed 0 bases, and the junction held 7 bases outside the gene matches. This CDR3 contains 16 residues.

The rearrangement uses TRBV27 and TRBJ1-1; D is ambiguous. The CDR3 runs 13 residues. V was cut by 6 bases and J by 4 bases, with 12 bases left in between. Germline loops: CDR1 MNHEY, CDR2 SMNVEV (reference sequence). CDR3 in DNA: TGTGCCAGCAGGCTAGGGCGGGGCACTGAAGCTTTCTTT. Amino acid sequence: CASRLGRGTEAFF.

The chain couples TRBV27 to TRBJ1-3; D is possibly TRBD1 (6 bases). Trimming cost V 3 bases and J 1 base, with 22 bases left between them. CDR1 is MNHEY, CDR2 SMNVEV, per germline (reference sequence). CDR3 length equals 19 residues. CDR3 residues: CASSLRLGGGSGSGNTIYF. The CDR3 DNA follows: TGTGCCAGCAGTTTGCGACTGGGAGGGGGATCTGGGTCTGGAAACACCATATATTTT.

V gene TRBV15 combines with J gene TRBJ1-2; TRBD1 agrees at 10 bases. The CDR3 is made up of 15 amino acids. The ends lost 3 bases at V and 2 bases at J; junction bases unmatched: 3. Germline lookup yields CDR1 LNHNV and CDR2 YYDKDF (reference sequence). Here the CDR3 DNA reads TGTGCCACCAGCAGGGAGACAGGGGGCAACTATGGCTACACCTTC. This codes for CATSRETGGNYGYTF. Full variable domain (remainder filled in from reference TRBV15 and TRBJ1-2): DAMVIQNPRYQVTQFGKPVTLSCSQTLNHNVMYWYQQKSSQAPKLLFHYYDKDFNNEADTPDNFQSRRPNTSFCFLDIRSPGLGDTAMYLCATSRETGGNYGYTFGSGTRLTVV.

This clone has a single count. CDR3 bases: TGTGCCAACCTGACTAGCGGGGGTCAACCCTACAATGAGCAGTTCTTC. It specifies CANLTSGGQPYNEQFF. The V and J genes are TRBV6-4 and TRBJ2-1; 12 positions agree with TRBD2. CDR1 and CDR2 from the germline V gene are MRHNA and SNTAGT. J was trimmed by 2 bases and V by 10 bases; bases with no gene match: 9. This CDR3 has 16 residues.

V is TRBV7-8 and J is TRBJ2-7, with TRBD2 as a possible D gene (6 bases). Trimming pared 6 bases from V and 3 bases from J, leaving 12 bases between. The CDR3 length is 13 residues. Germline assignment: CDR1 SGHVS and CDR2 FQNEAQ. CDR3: CASSPRGIYEQYF. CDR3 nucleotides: TGTGCCAGCAGTCCCCGGGGGATCTACGAGCAGTACTTC. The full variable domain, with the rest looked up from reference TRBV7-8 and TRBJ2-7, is GAGVSQSPRYKVAKRGQDVALRCDPISGHVSLFWYQQALGQGPEFLTYFQNEAQLDKSGLPSDRFFAERPEGSVSTLKIQRTQQEDSAVYLCASSPRGIYEQYFGPGTRLTVT.

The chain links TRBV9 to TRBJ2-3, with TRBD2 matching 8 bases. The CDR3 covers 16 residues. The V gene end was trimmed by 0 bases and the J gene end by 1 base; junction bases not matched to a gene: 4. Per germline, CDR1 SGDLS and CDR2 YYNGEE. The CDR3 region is CASSVGWRGGTDTQYF. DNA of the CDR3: TGTGCCAGCAGCGTAGGATGGCGGGGGGGCACAGATACGCAGTATTTT.

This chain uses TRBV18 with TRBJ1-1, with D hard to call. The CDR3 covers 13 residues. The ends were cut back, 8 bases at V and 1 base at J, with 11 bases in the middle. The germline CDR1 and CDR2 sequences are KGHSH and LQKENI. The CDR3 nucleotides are TGTGCCAGCCAACGAGACACGAACACTGAAGCTTTCTTT. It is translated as CASQRDTNTEAFF.

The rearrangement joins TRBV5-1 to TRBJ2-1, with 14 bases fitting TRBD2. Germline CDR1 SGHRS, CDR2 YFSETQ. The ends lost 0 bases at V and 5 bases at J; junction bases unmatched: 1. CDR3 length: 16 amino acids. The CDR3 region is CASSLVGLAGDNEQFF. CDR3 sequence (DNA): TGCGCCAGCAGCTTGGTGGGACTAGCGGGGGACAATGAGCAGTTCTTC.

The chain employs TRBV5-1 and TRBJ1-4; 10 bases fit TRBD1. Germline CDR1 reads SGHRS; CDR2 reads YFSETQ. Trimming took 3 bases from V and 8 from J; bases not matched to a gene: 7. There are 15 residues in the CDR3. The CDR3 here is CASSSTPGQGEKLFF. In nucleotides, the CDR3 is TGCGCCAGCAGCTCCACTCCGGGACAGGGGGAAAAACTGTTTTTT.

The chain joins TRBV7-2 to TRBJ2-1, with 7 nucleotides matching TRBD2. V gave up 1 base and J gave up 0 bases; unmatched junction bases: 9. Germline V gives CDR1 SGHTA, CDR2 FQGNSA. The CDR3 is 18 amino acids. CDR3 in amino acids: CASSLVLLGGSSYNEQFF. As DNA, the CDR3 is TGTGCCAGCAGCTTAGTTCTTCTCGGCGGGAGCTCCTACAATGAGCAGTTCTTC.

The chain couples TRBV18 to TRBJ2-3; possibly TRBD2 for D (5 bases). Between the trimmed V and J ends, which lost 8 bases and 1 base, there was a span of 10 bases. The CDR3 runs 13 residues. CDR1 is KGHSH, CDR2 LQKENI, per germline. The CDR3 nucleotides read TGTGCCAGCCCCGGGGTAGGCACAGATACGCAGTATTTT. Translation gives CASPGVGTDTQYF. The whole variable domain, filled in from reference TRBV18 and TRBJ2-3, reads NAGVMQNPRHLVRRRGQEARLRCSPMKGHSHVYWYRQLPEEGLKFMVYLQKENIIDESGMPKERFSAEFPKEGPSILRIQQVVRGDSAAYFCASPGVGTDTQYFGPGTRLTVL.